A single T cell receptor (beta chain) is shown here with its context. Its antigen is not identified. The sample is drawn from a study of T cells in tumors after PD-1 blockade. Across the study: No patient had prior checkpoint blockade, systemic immunosuppression, or radiotherapy within 4 weeks. Some patients also took daily vismodegib 150 mg during anti-PD-1 treatment. Findings and caveats of the study: Some novel exhausted tumor clones appeared in pre-treatment blood, suggesting peripheral recruitment.

The repertoire was sequenced with immunoSEQ multiplex PCR; TCRdb's copy has only in-frame clones and lacks some. Of 55,000 to 70,000 clones in the sample, over 75% were seen once. The germline V and J ends were trimmed by 1 base and 0 bases, with 4 bases remaining between them. The germline CDR1 and CDR2 sequences are MNHNS and SASEGT. The CDR3 spans 14 residues. V is TRBV6-1 and J is TRBJ1-3; no clear D gene. The TCR sequence derives from a human donor with basal cell carcinoma. Sample: PBMCs, taken before anti-PD-1 treatment. Here the CDR3 DNA reads TGTGCCAGCAGTGAAGGTCACTCTGGAAACACCATATATTTT. This codes for CASSEGHSGNTIYF.